These 29 T cell receptor beta chains came from one sample sequenced in a study of cytomegalovirus exposure and HLA in healthy donors. PCR primers comprised 60 Vbeta and 13 Jbeta primers. TCRdb's table, derived via immunoSEQ multiplex PCR, lists solely in-frame clones and lacks some. Here the sample spans some 170,000 clones, roughly 80% being singletons. The sequenced material came from PBMCs. These receptors all come from a man aged 40-55 years in good health and CMV-seronegative.

V and J are TRBV10-3 and TRBJ1-1, with D unresolved. This CDR3 has 15 residues. Trimming stripped 6 bases from V and 1 base from J, with 15 bases between. Germline V lookup: CDR1 ENHRY, CDR2 SYGVKD. CDR3 DNA sequence: TGTGCCATCAGAAAAGATCCGGGAGAGAACACTGAAGCTTTCTTT. Protein product: CAIRKDPGENTEAFF.

The J gene is TRBJ2-1, the V gene TRBV5-1; the D gene is possibly TRBD1 (7 bases). Germline CDR1 is SGHRS and CDR2 is YFSETQ. This CDR3 region has 14 residues. Trimming cost V 0 bases and J 6 bases, with 10 bases left between them. This chain's CDR3 is CASSLGRGRNEQFF. DNA of the CDR3: TGCGCCAGCAGCTTGGGGAGGGGGCGCAATGAGCAGTTCTTC. Filled out from reference TRBV5-1 and TRBJ2-1, the complete variable domain reads KAGVTQTPRYLIKTRGQQVTLSCSPISGHRSVSWYQQTPGQGLQFLFEYFSETQRNKGNFPGRFSGRQFSNSRSEMNVSTLELGDSALYLCASSLGRGRNEQFFGPGTRLTVL.

Notes on this clone: The sample has other DNA sequences that encode this CDR3 too. The chain is built from TRBV2 and TRBJ1-2; D gene unclear. The CDR3 runs 11 residues. Trimming left V 7 bases short and J 5 bases short, with 8 bases between. Germline CDR1 and CDR2: SNHLY and FYNNEI. This CDR3 is CASIGVYGYTF. The CDR3 nucleotides are TGTGCCAGCATCGGAGTATATGGCTACACCTTC. Combining the CDR3 with reference TRBV2 and TRBJ1-2 gives the whole variable domain EPEVTQTPSHQVTQMGQEVILRCVPISNHLYFYWYRQILGQKVEFLVSFYNNEISEKSEIFDDQFSVERPDGSNFTLKIRSTKLEDSAMYFCASIGVYGYTFGSGTRLTVV.

The CDR3 reads CASSPGLAALNQQFF. The CDR3, as DNA: TGCGCCAGCAGCCCAGGACTAGCGGCCCTAAATCAGCAGTTCTTC. This rearrangement joins TRBV4-3 to TRBJ2-1, with TRBD2 matching 10 bases. The germline CDR1 and CDR2 sequences are LGHNA and YSLEER. The CDR3 covers 15 residues. The V and J ends lost 4 bases and 11 bases, in that order; junction bases with no gene match: 11.

The gene calls are TRBV6-6 and TRBJ2-5, with 9 nucleotides matching TRBD2. V lost 8 bases, J lost 14 bases, and 12 bases stayed unmatched. Germline loops: CDR1 MNHNY, CDR2 SVGAGI (reference sequence). There are 12 residues in the CDR3. In DNA form, the CDR3 reads TGTGCCAGCGCCCCCCCGGAGCGGGGGGCCTACTTC. It translates to CASAPPERGAYF.

The chain links TRBV25-1 to TRBJ1-1; no reliable D call. The germline V and J ends were trimmed by 4 bases and 0 bases, with 12 bases remaining between them. This CDR3 comprises 15 residues. CDR1 and CDR2 (germline): MGHDK, SYGVNS. CDR3 amino acids: CASSGSSGLNTEAFF. The DNA of the CDR3 is TGTGCCAGCAGTGGTAGTTCAGGCCTGAACACTGAAGCTTTCTTT.

The V call is TRBV7-2, the J call TRBJ2-1, with 8 bases matching TRBD2. V lost 3 bases to trimming and J lost 2 bases; unmatched junction nucleotides: 3. Germline assignment: CDR1 SGHTA and CDR2 FQGNSA. CDR3 size: 15 residues. The CDR3 sequence: CASSFSGVPYNEQFF. The CDR3 DNA reads TGTGCCAGCAGCTTTAGCGGGGTGCCCTACAATGAGCAGTTCTTC.

The J gene is TRBJ2-7, the V gene TRBV6-1; the D gene is possibly TRBD1 (5 bases). This CDR3 has 16 amino acids. CDR1 is MNHNS, CDR2 SASEGT, per germline. V was pared by 1 base and J by 3 bases, with 16 bases between. CDR3: CASSEGSQGRRYEQYF. The DNA of the CDR3 is TGTGCCAGCAGTGAAGGGTCTCAGGGTCGACGCTACGAGCAGTACTTC.

The chain combines TRBV5-4 with TRBJ1-6; 8 bases line up with TRBD1. The CDR3 is 15 amino acids. The V gene end was trimmed by 0 bases and the J gene end by 9 bases; junction bases not matched to a gene: 5. Germline loops: CDR1 SGHNT, CDR2 YYREEE (reference sequence). CDR3 loop: CASSLDRGSGSPLHF. CDR3 bases: TGTGCCAGCAGCTTGGACAGGGGGTCAGGTTCACCCCTCCACTTT.

The chain carries TRBV4-1 and TRBJ1-2, with TRBD1 as a possible D gene (6 bases). Trimming stripped 2 bases from V and 0 bases from J, with 10 bases between. Germline CDR1 is MGHRA and CDR2 is YSYEKL. CDR3 length: 15 residues. The CDR3 coding sequence is TGCGCCAGCAGCCAACCGGACAGTCCTAACTATGGCTACACCTTC. Protein product: CASSQPDSPNYGYTF.

The V and J genes are TRBV7-6 and TRBJ2-3, with TRBD1 matching 10 bases. Germline V gene data show CDR1 as SGHVS and CDR2 as FNYEAQ. J lost 4 bases, V lost 5 bases, and 6 bases had no gene match. This CDR3 is built from 15 residues. CDR3 bases: TGTGCCAGCAGCACCCGGGACAGGGGCGCAGATACGCAGTATTTT. Translated: CASSTRDRGADTQYF.

The chain has TRBV28 and TRBJ2-2; the match to TRBD1 covers 7 bases. The CDR3 has 15 residues. Trimming took 6 bases from V and 4 from J; bases not matched to a gene: 8. Germline CDR1 and CDR2: MDHEN and SYDVKM. The CDR3 region is CASSRLQGSTGELFF. The CDR3 region has the DNA TGTGCCAGCAGCCGCCTACAGGGGAGCACCGGGGAGCTGTTTTTT.

This clone was recorded a few times. The chain combines TRBV30 with TRBJ1-5; TRBD1 matches at 8 bases. Germline lookup yields CDR1 GTSNPN and CDR2 SVGIG (reference sequence). The CDR3 length is 14 residues. The V and J ends lost 3 bases and 9 bases, in that order; junction bases with no gene match: 10. The CDR3 spells CAWRHRGYVGPQHF. CDR3 DNA: TGTGCCTGGAGACACAGGGGGTACGTAGGGCCCCAGCATTTT.

This clone has a handful of counts. This chain uses TRBV5-4 with TRBJ2-7; no clear D. V was clipped by 2 bases and J by 0 bases, with 6 bases between them. CDR3 length equals 13 residues. The germline V gene encodes CDR1 SGHNT and CDR2 YYREEE (reference sequence). The CDR3 loop reads CASSLHLSYEQYF. CDR3 bases: TGTGCCAGCAGCTTACACCTCTCCTACGAGCAGTACTTC.

The chain links TRBV15 to TRBJ2-7, with 7 nucleotides matching TRBD2. The CDR3 runs 15 residues. V lost 4 bases, J lost 0 bases, and 6 bases stayed unmatched. Germline V gene data show CDR1 as LNHNV and CDR2 as YYDKDF (reference sequence). The CDR3 DNA follows: TGTGCCACCAGCAATAGACTAGCTGCCTCCTACGAGCAGTACTTC. Translating gives CATSNRLAASYEQYF. The full variable domain, rest sourced from reference TRBV15 and TRBJ2-7, is DAMVIQNPRYQVTQFGKPVTLSCSQTLNHNVMYWYQQKSSQAPKLLFHYYDKDFNNEADTPDNFQSRRPNTSFCFLDIRSPGLGDTAMYLCATSNRLAASYEQYFGPGTRLTVT.

The chain is built from TRBV7-9 and TRBJ2-5; D might be TRBD2 (6 bases). V was trimmed by 6 bases and J by 0 bases, leaving 11 bases between them. The CDR3 spans 14 residues. CDR1 is SEHNR and CDR2 is FQNEAQ in the germline V gene (reference sequence). The CDR3 region is CASRGRDYQETQYF. The CDR3 bases are TGTGCCAGCAGGGGCCGGGACTACCAAGAGACCCAGTACTTC.

The rearrangement joins TRBV20-1 to TRBJ1-1; D possibly corresponds to TRBD1 (6 bases). Germline V gives CDR1 DFQATT, CDR2 SNEGSKA (reference sequence). This CDR3 region has 11 residues. Trimming took off 6 bases at V and 8 bases at J, with 13 bases between the two ends. The CDR3: CSAPDSREAFF. DNA for the CDR3: TGCAGTGCCCCGGACAGCCGAGAAGCTTTCTTT.

The chain combines TRBV28 with TRBJ1-5; D may be TRBD1 (5 bases). This CDR3 comprises 14 residues. V was cut by 2 bases and J by 2 bases, with 7 bases left in between. Germline V gene sequence: CDR1 MDHEN, CDR2 SYDVKM. CDR3 sequence (DNA): TGTGCCAGCAGTTTAGTACAGGGCAATCAGCCCCAGCATTTT. Amino acid sequence: CASSLVQGNQPQHF.

This sequence joins TRBV7-9 and TRBJ2-7, with a weak D call TRBD1 (5 bases). Looked up from germline, CDR1 is SEHNR and CDR2 is FQNEAQ (reference sequence). Trimming removed 1 base at V and 5 bases at J, with 15 bases between. The CDR3 is made up of 15 amino acids. CDR3 DNA sequence: TGTGCCAGCAGCTTAGAAGTTTTTAGGGGCCACGAGCAGTACTTC. Its protein product is CASSLEVFRGHEQYF.

The genes are TRBV11-2 and TRBJ2-2; D gene uncertain. The CDR3 spans 13 residues. Germline CDR1 SGHAT, CDR2 FQNNGV. Deletions cut 5 bases from V and 15 bases from J, with 19 bases between. In nucleotides, the CDR3 is TGTGCCAGCAGCCCAGCCCCAAAGCGCCCGGTGTTTTTT. It yields the protein CASSPAPKRPVFF.

In this sample, this clone turned up a few times. V usage is TRBV2 and J usage is TRBJ2-7; 9 positions agree with TRBD2. Germline loops: CDR1 SNHLY, CDR2 FYNNEI. This CDR3 region has 15 residues. J lost 1 base, V lost 4 bases, and 5 bases had no gene match. CDR3 in amino acids: CASSAPSGASYEQYF. CDR3 sequence (DNA): TGTGCCAGCAGTGCCCCTAGCGGGGCATCCTACGAGCAGTACTTC.

This chain uses TRBV7-9 with TRBJ2-7; tentative D call: TRBD1 (5 bases). Germline V gene data show CDR1 as SEHNR and CDR2 as FQNEAQ (reference sequence). Trimming pared 11 bases from V and 3 bases from J, leaving 14 bases between. This CDR3 spans 12 amino acids. The CDR3: CASSGQGYEQYF. CDR3 coding DNA: TGTGCCTCCAGTGGGCAGGGCTACGAGCAGTACTTC.

The V gene is TRBV6-6, the J gene TRBJ2-7, with D tentatively TRBD2 (5 bases). This CDR3 comprises 13 residues. Germline CDR1 is MNHNY and CDR2 is SVGAGI (reference sequence). V was clipped by 6 bases and J by 4 bases, with 13 bases between them. CDR3 amino acids: CASSPGIGYEQYF. As DNA, the CDR3 is TGTGCCAGCAGCCCGGGGATTGGATACGAGCAGTACTTC.

The genes are TRBV7-2 and TRBJ2-1, with 10 nucleotides matching TRBD2. Looked up from germline, CDR1 is SGHTA and CDR2 is FQGNSA. Unmatched junction bases numbered 13, after V lost 5 bases and J lost 9 bases. CDR3 size: 16 residues. This CDR3 reads CASSLSPSGGYIEQFF. The CDR3 coding sequence is TGTGCCAGCAGCCTCAGTCCTAGCGGGGGTTATATTGAGCAGTTCTTC.

The chain carries TRBV10-3 and TRBJ1-2; D perhaps matches TRBD1 (5 bases). There are 14 residues in the CDR3. CDR1 is ENHRY and CDR2 is SYGVKD in the germline V gene. V lost 7 bases, J lost 3 bases, and 15 bases lay in between. The DNA for the CDR3 is TGTGCCATCACTCAACCGGGACTGGACTATGGCTACACCTTC. Amino acids: CAITQPGLDYGYTF.

The rearrangement links TRBV10-2 to TRBJ2-5, with D possibly being TRBD2 (5 bases). Germline CDR1 is WSHSY and CDR2 is SAAADI. The CDR3 totals 14 residues. With 10 bases removed from V and 5 bases from J, the gap between germline ends came to 20 bases. The CDR3 nucleotides are TGCGCCACCTCTCGGGTTAGCGTTGGGGAGACCCAGTACTTC. Translated: CATSRVSVGETQYF.

The chain has TRBV2 and TRBJ2-7; tentative D call: TRBD2 (6 bases). Germline V gene data show CDR1 as SNHLY and CDR2 as FYNNEI. This CDR3 has 11 residues. V was clipped by 5 bases and J by 5 bases, with 7 bases between them. This chain's CDR3 is CASSWGDEQYF. The CDR3 DNA reads TGTGCCAGCAGTTGGGGGGACGAGCAGTACTTC.

This sequence joins TRBV7-6 and TRBJ2-7; D possibly corresponds to TRBD2 (6 bases). Per germline, CDR1 SGHVS and CDR2 FNYEAQ. Deletions cut 1 base from V and 5 bases from J, with 15 bases between. The CDR3 length is 15 residues. The CDR3 DNA reads as TGTGCCAGCAGCTTAGTCGCCGGGGGAAGGGACGAGCAGTACTTC. Translating it yields CASSLVAGGRDEQYF. The whole variable domain, remainder taken from reference TRBV7-6 and TRBJ2-7, is GAGVSQSPRYKVTKRGQDVALRCDPISGHVSLYWYRQALGQGPEFLTYFNYEAQQDKSGLPNDRFSAERPEGSISTLTIQRTEQRDSAMYRCASSLVAGGRDEQYFGPGTRLTVT.

The J gene is TRBJ2-7, the V gene TRBV13; D perhaps matches TRBD2 (5 bases). Germline CDR1 is PRHDT and CDR2 is FYEKMQ (reference sequence). The CDR3 spans 12 residues. V dropped 5 bases and J dropped 4 bases, with 9 bases sitting between them. The DNA for the CDR3 is TGTGCCAGCAGCCACAGAGGGTACGAGCAGTACTTC. Translated, it gives CASSHRGYEQYF.